One and the same sample provided the 6 T cell receptor beta chains below, sequenced in a study of glioma-infiltrating T cells after dendritic cell vaccination. The time point: after dendritic cell vaccination, including at tumor progression/relapse. Monocyte-derived dendritic cells, cultured approximately seven days with IL-4 and GM-CSF, were pulsed with autologous tumor lysate. Clones were sequenced by immunoSEQ multiplex PCR, and TCRdb holds only the in-frame ones, with some missing. Its table lists approximately 90 clones. The specimen was tumor tissue, collected after dendritic cell vaccination. These receptors came from a human donor with glioblastoma.

The chain carries TRBV9 and TRBJ2-1; 8 bases match TRBD1. The J segment lost 6 bases and the V segment lost 1 base, leaving 3 bases of the junction unmatched. This CDR3 comprises 14 residues. Germline V lookup: CDR1 SGDLS, CDR2 YYNGEE. In nucleotides, the CDR3 is TGTGCCAGCAGCGTACAGGGGGCGGGCAATGAGCAGTTCTTC. This sequence encodes CASSVQGAGNEQFF.

The CDR3 reads CASSGQGALNEQFF. Written as DNA, the CDR3 is TGCGCCAGCAGCGGACAGGGCGCACTCAATGAGCAGTTCTTC. The chain couples TRBV5-1 to TRBJ2-1; 8 nucleotides align to TRBD1. Unmatched junction bases numbered 6, after V lost 4 bases and J lost 6 bases. Germline CDR1 reads SGHRS; CDR2 reads YFSETQ. This CDR3 contains 14 residues.

The chain uses TRBV7-6 and TRBJ2-6; D is possibly TRBD2 (5 bases). The CDR3 is 17 amino acids. V was trimmed by 5 bases and J by 5 bases, leaving 19 bases between them. Germline CDR1 and CDR2: SGHVS and FNYEAQ. The CDR3 here is CASSRERSQSRANVLTF. CDR3 sequence (DNA): TGTGCCAGCAGCAGGGAGCGCTCACAAAGTCGGGCCAACGTCCTGACTTTC.

The genes are TRBV6-6 and TRBJ2-5, with 10 bases lining up with TRBD1. The J call may be wrong; the DNA end is better matched by TRBJ2-7. Germline V lookup: CDR1 MNHNY, CDR2 SVGAGI (reference sequence). This CDR3 has 14 residues. The CDR3 reads CASSRRDRGYEQYF. The CDR3 DNA reads TGTGCCAGCAGCCGCCGGGACAGGGGCTACGAGCAGTACTTC.

This chain connects TRBV7-2 to TRBJ1-2; D is unclear. The CDR3 covers 13 residues. The germline CDR1 and CDR2 sequences are SGHTA and FQGNSA. Deletions cut 5 bases from V and 3 bases from J, with 10 bases between. CDR3 coding DNA: TGTGCCAGCAGCCAGTGGAGGGACTATGGCTACACCTTC. Its translation: CASSQWRDYGYTF.

This chain joins TRBV6-6 and TRBJ2-7; 10 bases agree with TRBD1. Germline V gives CDR1 MNHNY, CDR2 SVGAGI (reference sequence). The CDR3 totals 14 residues. V trimming: 6 bases; J trimming: 3 bases; junction bases outside the gene matches: 5. Here the CDR3 reads CASSRRDRGYEQYF. The DNA for the CDR3 is TGTGCCAGCAGCCGCCGGGACAGGGGCTACGAGCAGTACTTC.